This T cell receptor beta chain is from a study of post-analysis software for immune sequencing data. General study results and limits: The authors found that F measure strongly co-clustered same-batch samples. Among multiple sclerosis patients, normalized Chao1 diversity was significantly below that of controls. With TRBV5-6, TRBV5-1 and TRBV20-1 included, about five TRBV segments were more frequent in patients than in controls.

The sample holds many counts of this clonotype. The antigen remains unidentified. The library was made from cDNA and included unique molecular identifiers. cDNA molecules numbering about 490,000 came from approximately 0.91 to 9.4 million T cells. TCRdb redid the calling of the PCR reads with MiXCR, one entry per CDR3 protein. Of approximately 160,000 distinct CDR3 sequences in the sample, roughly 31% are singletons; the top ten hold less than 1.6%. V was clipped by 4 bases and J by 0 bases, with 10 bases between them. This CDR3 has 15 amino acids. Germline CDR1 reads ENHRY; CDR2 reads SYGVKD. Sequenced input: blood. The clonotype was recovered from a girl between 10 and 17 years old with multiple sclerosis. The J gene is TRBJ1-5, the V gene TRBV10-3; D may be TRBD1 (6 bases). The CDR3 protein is CAISAQGNSNQPQHF. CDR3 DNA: TGTGCCATCAGTGCACAGGGAAATAGCAATCAGCCCCAGCATTTT.